This TCR beta chain is drawn from a study of shared clonotypes between healthy human individuals. As for the study in general: Samples came from two female and a few male donors aged 18 to 49. There were three CD4 naive, three CD4 memory, two CD8 naive and one CD8 memory plates per donor.

Points on this clone: The antigen is undetermined.

Study-wide results and caveats: A reduction in generation probabilities was seen for non-shared clonotypes relative to those shared by all four donors.

CDR3 length equals 16 residues. Unmatched junction bases numbered 9, after V lost 4 bases and J lost 0 bases. CDR1 is MDHEN and CDR2 is SYDVKM in the germline V gene. The data were produced by immunoSEQ multiplex PCR, yet TCRdb's version contains in-frame clones alone and is incomplete. The table shows approximately 1.9 million clones, with over 85% occurring only once. Naive-designated CD8 cells lacked CD45RO, were positively enriched for CCR7, and omitted terminally differentiated effector memory CD45RA+ cells. This chain connects TRBV28 to TRBJ2-7; TRBD1 matches at 7 bases. The source of this sequence is a man aged 18 to 35 in good health. Some clones in this sample may be carry-over from other donors' samples. The specimen was naive CD8+ T cells from PBMCs. The CDR3 region has the DNA TGTGCCAGCAGTTCCCTACGACAGGGACCCTCCTACGAGCAGTACTTC. The encoded protein is CASSSLRQGPSYEQYF.